The next 7 T cell receptor beta chains were all read from a single sample in a study of blood T cell repertoires in COVID-19. Clones were read by immunoSEQ multiplex PCR, and TCRdb kept only the in-frame ones, dropping some. Seen here are about 300,000 clones, 75% to 90% observed once, and the top ten hold roughly 1.6%. The source material was peripheral blood. The origin of the receptors is a woman aged 40 to 49 who had recovered from COVID-19.

The gene calls are TRBV15 and TRBJ1-2; maybe TRBD1 (5 bases). This CDR3 is 13 amino acids long. V gave up 5 bases and J gave up 9 bases, with 16 bases separating them. From germline, CDR1 is LNHNV and CDR2 YYDKDF (reference sequence). The chain's CDR3 is CATSRETALSYTF. DNA of the CDR3: TGTGCCACCAGCCGGGAGACAGCTTTAAGCTACACCTTC. The whole variable domain, remainder taken from reference TRBV15 and TRBJ1-2, is DAMVIQNPRYQVTQFGKPVTLSCSQTLNHNVMYWYQQKSSQAPKLLFHYYDKDFNNEADTPDNFQSRRPNTSFCFLDIRSPGLGDTAMYLCATSRETALSYTFGSGTRLTVV.

The CDR3 is CASSRQGADEKLFF. The CDR3 nucleotides are TGTGCCAGCAGCAGACAGGGGGCGGATGAAAAACTGTTTTTT. This chain links TRBV7-2 with TRBJ1-4, with 10 bases lining up with TRBD1. Germline-derived CDR1 and CDR2 are SGHTA and FQGNSA. The CDR3 contains 14 residues. V gave up 5 bases and J gave up 6 bases; unmatched junction bases: 3.

V usage is TRBV7-9 and J usage is TRBJ2-6; TRBD1 agrees at 9 bases. The germline V gene has CDR1 SEHNR and CDR2 FQNEAQ (reference sequence). The CDR3 runs 17 residues. With 5 bases clipped from V and 2 bases from J, the junction kept 7 bases outside the gene matches. The CDR3: CASSVQGALAGANVLTF. The CDR3 DNA sequence: TGTGCCAGCAGCGTACAGGGGGCGCTTGCTGGGGCCAACGTCCTGACTTTC.

V gene TRBV18 combines with J gene TRBJ1-5; 7 nucleotides match TRBD1. Germline-derived CDR1 and CDR2 are KGHSH and LQKENI. The CDR3 loop spans 16 amino acids. V shed 3 bases, J shed 5 bases, and the junction held 10 bases outside the gene matches. The CDR3 nucleotides are TGTGCCAGCTCACCGGACAGGACTAATCACGATCAGCCCCAGCATTTT. It is translated as CASSPDRTNHDQPQHF.

This clone was found a few times. The chain uses TRBV19 and TRBJ1-1; D remains unclear. Trimming shortened V by 6 bases and J by 7 bases, and 15 bases separated the two germline ends. The germline V gene has CDR1 LNHDA and CDR2 SQIVND (reference sequence). The CDR3 runs to 13 residues. CDR3 sequence reads: CASRVTARSEAFF. CDR3 DNA: TGTGCCAGTAGGGTCACCGCGAGGAGTGAAGCTTTCTTT.

The gene calls are TRBV29-1 and TRBJ1-1; 7 bases are shared with TRBD1. The junction had 8 bases not matched to a gene; V was cut back by 3 bases and J by 1 base. The CDR3 has 15 residues. Germline values: CDR1 SQVTM, CDR2 ANQGSEA. CDR3 DNA: TGCAGCGTTGACGACCGACAGGGTGAGAACACTGAAGCTTTCTTT. Protein product: CSVDDRQGENTEAFF.

V gene TRBV27 combines with J gene TRBJ2-2; perhaps TRBD2 as D (5 bases). The V and J ends lost 6 bases and 5 bases respectively, with 16 bases between them. The CDR3 has 15 amino acids. Germline V gene data show CDR1 as MNHEY and CDR2 as SMNVEV (reference sequence). DNA for the CDR3: TGTGCCAGCAGCGAGGGCAGGCTGTGGACCGGGGAGCTGTTTTTT. Its translation is CASSEGRLWTGELFF.